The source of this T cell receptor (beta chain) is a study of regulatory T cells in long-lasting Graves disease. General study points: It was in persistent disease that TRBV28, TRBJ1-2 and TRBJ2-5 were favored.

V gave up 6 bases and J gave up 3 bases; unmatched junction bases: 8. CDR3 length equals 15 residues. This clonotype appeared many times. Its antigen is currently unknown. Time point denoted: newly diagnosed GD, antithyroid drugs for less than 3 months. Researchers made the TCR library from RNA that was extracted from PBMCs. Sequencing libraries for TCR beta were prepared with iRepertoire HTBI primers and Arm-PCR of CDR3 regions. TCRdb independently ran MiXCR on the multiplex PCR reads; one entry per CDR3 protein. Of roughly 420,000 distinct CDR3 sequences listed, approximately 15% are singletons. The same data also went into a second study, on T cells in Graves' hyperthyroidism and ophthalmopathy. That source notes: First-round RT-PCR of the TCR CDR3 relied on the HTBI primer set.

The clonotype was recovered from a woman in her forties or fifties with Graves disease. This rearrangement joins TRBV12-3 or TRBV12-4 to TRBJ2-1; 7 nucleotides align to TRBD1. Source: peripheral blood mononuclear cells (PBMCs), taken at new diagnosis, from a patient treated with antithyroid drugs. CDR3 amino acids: CASSHGQDDYNEQFF. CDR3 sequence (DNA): TGTGCCAGCAGCCACGGACAGGACGACTACAATGAGCAGTTCTTC.